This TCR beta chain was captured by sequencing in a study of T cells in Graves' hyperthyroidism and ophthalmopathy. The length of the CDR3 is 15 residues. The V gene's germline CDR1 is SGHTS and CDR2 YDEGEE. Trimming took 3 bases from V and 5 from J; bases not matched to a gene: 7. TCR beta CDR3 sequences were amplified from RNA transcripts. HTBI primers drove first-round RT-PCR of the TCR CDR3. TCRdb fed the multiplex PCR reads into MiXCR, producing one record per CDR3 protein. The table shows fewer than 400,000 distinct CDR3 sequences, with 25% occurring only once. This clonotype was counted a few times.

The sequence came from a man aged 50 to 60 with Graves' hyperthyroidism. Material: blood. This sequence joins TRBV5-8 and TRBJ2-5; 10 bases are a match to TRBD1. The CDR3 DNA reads TGTGCCAGCAGCTCACGGACAGGGGGAGTTGAGACCCAGTACTTC. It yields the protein CASSSRTGGVETQYF.